This TCR beta chain was found in a study of cytomegalovirus exposure and HLA in healthy donors. In the study overall: Early released data comprised about 90 million unique TCRs from HLA-typed donors. Study-wide results and caveats: Upon later analysis, TCR association rates were observed to vary by HLA locus, being highest for DRB1 and lowest for HLA-C. An Asian-associated ancestry cluster reportedly showed fewer N-insertions than the approximately 690-donor mean in a later analysis. At a 0.05 false discovery rate, a later analysis found around 17,000 TCR beta sequences to be associated with HLA alleles.

This CDR3 has 15 residues. The germline gives CDR1 SGDLS, CDR2 YYNGEE. The primer mix had 60 Vbeta and 13 Jbeta primers. TCRdb keeps only in-frame clones here, not all; method: immunoSEQ multiplex PCR. The sample includes some 140,000 clones, roughly three quarters of them seen just once. A note on this clone: Its target is not known.

This chain joins TRBV9 and TRBJ2-5, with 8 bases identical to TRBD1. Near its end, the DNA agrees better with TRBJ2-7, so the J call may be wrong. Sequencing was performed on PBMCs. The receptor's source is a man younger than 45 in good health and CMV-seropositive. CDR3 nucleotides: TGTGCCAGCAGCGTCGCCCAGGGGGCGGCCTACGAGCAGTACTTC. Residues: CASSVAQGAAYEQYF.